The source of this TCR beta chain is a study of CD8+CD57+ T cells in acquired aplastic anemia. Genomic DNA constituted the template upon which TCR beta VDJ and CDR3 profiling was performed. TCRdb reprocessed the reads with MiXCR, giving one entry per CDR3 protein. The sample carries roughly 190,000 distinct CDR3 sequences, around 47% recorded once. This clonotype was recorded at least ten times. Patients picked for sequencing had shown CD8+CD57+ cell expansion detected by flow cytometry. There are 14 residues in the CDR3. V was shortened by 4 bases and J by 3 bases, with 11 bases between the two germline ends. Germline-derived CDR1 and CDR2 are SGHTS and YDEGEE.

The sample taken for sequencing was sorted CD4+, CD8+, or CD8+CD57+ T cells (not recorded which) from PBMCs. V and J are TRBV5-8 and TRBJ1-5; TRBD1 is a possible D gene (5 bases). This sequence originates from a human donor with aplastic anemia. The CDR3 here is CASSPDSNNQPQHF. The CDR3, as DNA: TGTGCCAGCAGCCCCGACAGTAACAATCAGCCCCAGCATTTT.